Listed below are T cell receptor beta chains from one sample, sequenced in a study of blood T cell repertoires in COVID-19. The assay was immunoSEQ multiplex PCR, and TCRdb's table has in-frame clones only and misses some. The profile shows approximately 75,000 clones, about 88% of them singletons. Sequencing was done on a sample of peripheral blood. The receptors were gathered from a man older than 75 with COVID-19, enrolled during active disease. Each CDR3 is given with its conserved first and last residue. The order of the fields is V gene, D gene, J gene, clone size, CDR3 DNA, CDR3 protein. A D gene is named only where the DNA matches it firmly. Clone sizes are given selectively: once, few, many, or a class where the clone is expanded.

v_gene: TRBV18
d_gene: TRBD1
j_gene: TRBJ2-2
abundance: -
CDR3nt: TGTGCCAGCTCACCTGGACAGGTCCTTTACACCGGGGAGCTGTTTTTT
CDR3aa: CASSPGQVLYTGELFF

v_gene: TRBV10-3
d_gene: -
j_gene: TRBJ1-1
abundance: -
CDR3nt: TGTGCCATCAGCAGACAGGAGGTGAACACTGAAGCTTTCTTT
CDR3aa: CAISRQEVNTEAFF

v_gene: TRBV7-8
d_gene: TRBD2
j_gene: TRBJ2-3
abundance: -
CDR3nt: TGTGCCAGCAGCTTTCAGCGGGGGCTAGATACGCAGTATTTT
CDR3aa: CASSFQRGLDTQYF

v_gene: TRBV10-3
d_gene: -
j_gene: TRBJ1-2
abundance: -
CDR3nt: TGTGCCATCTCGGGGTCGGCCGCATTGGGCGGCTACACCTTC
CDR3aa: CAISGSAALGGYTF

v_gene: TRBV7-9
d_gene: TRBD1
j_gene: TRBJ2-2
abundance: -
CDR3nt: TGTGCCAGCAGCAACACCGGGACAGGTTTGGCCGGGGAGCTGTTTTTT
CDR3aa: CASSNTGTGLAGELFF

v_gene: TRBV5-8
d_gene: -
j_gene: TRBJ1-4
abundance: -
CDR3nt: TGTGCCAGCAGTTTCCAGGGTTACACTAATGAAAAACTGTTTTTT
CDR3aa: CASSFQGYTNEKLFF

v_gene: TRBV7-3
d_gene: TRBD2
j_gene: TRBJ2-3
abundance: -
CDR3nt: TGTGCCAGCAGCCCTAGGACTAGCGGGAGGGCAGATACGCAGTATTTT
CDR3aa: CASSPRTSGRADTQYF

v_gene: TRBV21-1
d_gene: -
j_gene: TRBJ1-5
abundance: few
CDR3nt: TGTGCCAGCAGCAAATTCCTGGACAGAGTAATAAATAGCAATCAGCCCCAGCATTTT
CDR3aa: CASSKFLDRVINSNQPQHF

v_gene: TRBV5-6
d_gene: TRBD1
j_gene: TRBJ1-6
abundance: -
CDR3nt: TGTGCCAGCAGCGTGGACAGGACGAGCTCCTATAATTCACCCCTCCACTTT
CDR3aa: CASSVDRTSSYNSPLHF

v_gene: TRBV4-2
d_gene: TRBD1
j_gene: TRBJ1-2
abundance: -
CDR3nt: TGTGCCAGCAGCCAGGAGGGACAGACGACCTATGGCTACACCTTC
CDR3aa: CASSQEGQTTYGYTF